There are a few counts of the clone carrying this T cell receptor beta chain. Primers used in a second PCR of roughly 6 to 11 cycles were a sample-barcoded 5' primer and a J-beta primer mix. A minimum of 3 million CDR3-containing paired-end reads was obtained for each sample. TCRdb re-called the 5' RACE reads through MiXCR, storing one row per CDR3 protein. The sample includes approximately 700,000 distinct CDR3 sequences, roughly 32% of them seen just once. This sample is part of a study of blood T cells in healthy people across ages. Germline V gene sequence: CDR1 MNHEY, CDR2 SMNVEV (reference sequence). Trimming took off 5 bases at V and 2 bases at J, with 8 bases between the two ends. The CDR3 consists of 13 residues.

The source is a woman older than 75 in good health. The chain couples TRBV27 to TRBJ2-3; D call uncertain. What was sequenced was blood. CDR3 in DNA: TGTGCCAGCAGTAGCGCCCTCACAGATACGCAGTATTTT. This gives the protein CASSSALTDTQYF.